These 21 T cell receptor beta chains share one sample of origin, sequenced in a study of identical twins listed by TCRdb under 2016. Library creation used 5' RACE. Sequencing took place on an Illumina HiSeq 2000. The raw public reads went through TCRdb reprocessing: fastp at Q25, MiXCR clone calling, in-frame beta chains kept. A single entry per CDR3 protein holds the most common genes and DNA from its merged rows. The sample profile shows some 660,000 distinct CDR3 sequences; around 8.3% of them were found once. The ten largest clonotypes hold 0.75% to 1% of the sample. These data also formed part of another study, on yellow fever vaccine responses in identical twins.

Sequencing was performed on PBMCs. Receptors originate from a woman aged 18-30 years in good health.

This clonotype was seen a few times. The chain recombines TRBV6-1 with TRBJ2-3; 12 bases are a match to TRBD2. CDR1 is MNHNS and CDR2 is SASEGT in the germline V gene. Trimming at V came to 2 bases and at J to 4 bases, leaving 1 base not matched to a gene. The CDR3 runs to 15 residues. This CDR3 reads CASSERLAGADTQYF. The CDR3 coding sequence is TGTGCCAGCAGTGAACGACTAGCGGGAGCAGATACGCAGTATTTT.

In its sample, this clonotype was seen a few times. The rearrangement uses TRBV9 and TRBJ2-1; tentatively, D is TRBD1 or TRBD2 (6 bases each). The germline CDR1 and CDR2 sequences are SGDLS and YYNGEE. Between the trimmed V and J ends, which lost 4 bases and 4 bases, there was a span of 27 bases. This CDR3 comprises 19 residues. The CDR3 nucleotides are TGTGCCAGCAGCTCTTCTACGGGGGCTGGCCCAGAATGGTACAATGAGCAGTTCTTC. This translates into CASSSSTGAGPEWYNEQFF.

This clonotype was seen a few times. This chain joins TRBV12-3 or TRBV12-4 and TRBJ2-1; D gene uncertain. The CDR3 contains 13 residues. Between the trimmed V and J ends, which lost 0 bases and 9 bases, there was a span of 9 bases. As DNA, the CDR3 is TGTGCCAGCAGTTTAGCTGGGTACGGTGAGCAGTTCTTC. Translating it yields CASSLAGYGEQFF.

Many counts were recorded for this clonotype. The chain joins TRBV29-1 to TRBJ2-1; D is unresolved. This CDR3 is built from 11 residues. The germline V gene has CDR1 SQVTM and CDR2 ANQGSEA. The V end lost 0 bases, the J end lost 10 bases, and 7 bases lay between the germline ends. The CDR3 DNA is TGCAGCGTTGAAGACACTACCGAGCAGTTCTTC. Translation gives CSVEDTTEQFF.

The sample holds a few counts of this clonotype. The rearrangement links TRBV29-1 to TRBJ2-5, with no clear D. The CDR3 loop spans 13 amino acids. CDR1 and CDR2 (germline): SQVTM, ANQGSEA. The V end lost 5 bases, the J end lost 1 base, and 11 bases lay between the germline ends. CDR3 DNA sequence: TGCAGCGTTCGCGTTACCAGCCAAGAGACCCAGTACTTC. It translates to CSVRVTSQETQYF.

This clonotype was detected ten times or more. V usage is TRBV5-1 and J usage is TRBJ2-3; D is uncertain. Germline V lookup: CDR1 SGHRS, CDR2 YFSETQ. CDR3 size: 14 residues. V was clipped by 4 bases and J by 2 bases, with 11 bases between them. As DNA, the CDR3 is TGCGCCAGCAGCAAAACCACTTACACAGATACGCAGTATTTT. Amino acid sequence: CASSKTTYTDTQYF.

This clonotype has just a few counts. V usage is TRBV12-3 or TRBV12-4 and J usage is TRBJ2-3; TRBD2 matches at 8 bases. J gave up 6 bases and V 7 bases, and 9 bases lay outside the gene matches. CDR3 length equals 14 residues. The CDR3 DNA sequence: TGTGCCAGCACCCTGGGACTAGAGATTGATACGCAGTATTTT. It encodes CASTLGLEIDTQYF.

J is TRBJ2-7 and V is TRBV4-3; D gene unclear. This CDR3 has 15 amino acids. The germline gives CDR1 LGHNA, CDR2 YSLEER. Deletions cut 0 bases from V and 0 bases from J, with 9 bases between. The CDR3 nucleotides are TGCGCCAGCAGCCAAGATAGGCAGACCTCCTACGAGCAGTACTTC. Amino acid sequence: CASSQDRQTSYEQYF.

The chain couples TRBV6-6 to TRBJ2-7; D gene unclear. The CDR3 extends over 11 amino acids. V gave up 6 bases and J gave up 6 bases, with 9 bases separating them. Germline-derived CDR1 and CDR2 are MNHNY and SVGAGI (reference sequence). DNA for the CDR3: TGTGCCAGCAGCTTCGCGGCCGAGCAGTACTTC. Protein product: CASSFAAEQYF.

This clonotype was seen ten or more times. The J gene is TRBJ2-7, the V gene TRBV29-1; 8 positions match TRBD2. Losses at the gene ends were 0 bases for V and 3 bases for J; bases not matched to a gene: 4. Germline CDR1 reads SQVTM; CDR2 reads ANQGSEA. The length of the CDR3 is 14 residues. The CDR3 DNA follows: TGCAGCGTTGAAGAAACGGGGGGGAGCTACGAGCAGTACTTC. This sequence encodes CSVEETGGSYEQYF.

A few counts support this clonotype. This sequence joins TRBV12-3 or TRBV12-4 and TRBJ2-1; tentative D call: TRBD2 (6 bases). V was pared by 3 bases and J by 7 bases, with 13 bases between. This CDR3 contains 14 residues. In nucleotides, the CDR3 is TGTGCCAGCAGTTTGGGGGGAGGTACGAATGAGCAGTTCTTC. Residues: CASSLGGGTNEQFF.

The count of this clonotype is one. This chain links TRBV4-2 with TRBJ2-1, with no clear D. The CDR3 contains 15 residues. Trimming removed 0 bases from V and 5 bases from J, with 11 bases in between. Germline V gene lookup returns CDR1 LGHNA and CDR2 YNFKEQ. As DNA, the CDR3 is TGTGCCAGCAGCCAAGACGGCAGGAACGACAATGAGCAGTTCTTC. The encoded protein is CASSQDGRNDNEQFF.

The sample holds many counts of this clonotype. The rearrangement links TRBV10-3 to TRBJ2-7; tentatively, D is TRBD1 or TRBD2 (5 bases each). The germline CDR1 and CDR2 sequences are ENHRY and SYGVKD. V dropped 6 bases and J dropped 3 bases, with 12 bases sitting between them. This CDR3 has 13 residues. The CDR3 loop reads CAIRGTLIYEQYF. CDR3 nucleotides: TGTGCCATCAGGGGGACGCTCATCTACGAGCAGTACTTC.

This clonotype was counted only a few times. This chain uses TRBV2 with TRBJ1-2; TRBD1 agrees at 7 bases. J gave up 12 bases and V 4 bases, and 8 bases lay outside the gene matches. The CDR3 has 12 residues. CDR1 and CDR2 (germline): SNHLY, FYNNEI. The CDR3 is CASSGQGALHTF. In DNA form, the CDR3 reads TGTGCCAGCAGTGGACAGGGAGCCCTCCACACCTTC.

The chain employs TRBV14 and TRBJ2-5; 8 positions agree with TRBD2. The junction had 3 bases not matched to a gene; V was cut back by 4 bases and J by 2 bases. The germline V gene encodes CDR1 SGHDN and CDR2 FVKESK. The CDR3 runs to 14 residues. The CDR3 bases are TGTGCCAGCAGCCGACTAGCGCAGCAAGAGACCCAGTACTTC. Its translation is CASSRLAQQETQYF. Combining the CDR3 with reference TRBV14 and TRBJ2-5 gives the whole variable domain EAGVTQFPSHSVIEKGQTVTLRCDPISGHDNLYWYRRVMGKEIKFLLHFVKESKQDESGMPNNRFLAERTGGTYSTLKVQPAELEDSGVYFCASSRLAQQETQYFGPGTRLLVL.

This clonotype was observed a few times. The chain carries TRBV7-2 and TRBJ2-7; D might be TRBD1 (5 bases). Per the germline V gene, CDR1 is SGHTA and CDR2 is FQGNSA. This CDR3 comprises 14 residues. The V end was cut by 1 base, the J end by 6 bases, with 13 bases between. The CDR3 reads CASSLGGPTSEQYF. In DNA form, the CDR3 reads TGTGCCAGCAGCTTAGGGGGCCCCACCTCCGAGCAGTACTTC.

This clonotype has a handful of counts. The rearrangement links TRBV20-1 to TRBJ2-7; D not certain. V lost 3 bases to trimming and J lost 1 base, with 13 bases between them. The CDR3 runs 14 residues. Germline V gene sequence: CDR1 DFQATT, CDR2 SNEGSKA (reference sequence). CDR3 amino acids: CSARSPTPSYEQYF. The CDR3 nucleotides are TGCAGTGCTAGGAGCCCAACCCCTTCCTACGAGCAGTACTTC.

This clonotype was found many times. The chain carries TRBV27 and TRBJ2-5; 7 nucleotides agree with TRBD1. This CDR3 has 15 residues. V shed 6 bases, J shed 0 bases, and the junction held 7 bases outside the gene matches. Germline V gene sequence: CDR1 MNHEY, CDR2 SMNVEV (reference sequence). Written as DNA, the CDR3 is TGTGCCAGCAGAGGACAGGCCTTGTACCAAGAGACCCAGTACTTC. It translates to CASRGQALYQETQYF.

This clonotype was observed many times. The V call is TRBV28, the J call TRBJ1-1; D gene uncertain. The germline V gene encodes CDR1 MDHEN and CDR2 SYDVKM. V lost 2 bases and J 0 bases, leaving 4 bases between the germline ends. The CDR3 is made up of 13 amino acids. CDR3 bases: TGTGCCAGCAGTTTAAACCTGAACACTGAAGCTTTCTTT. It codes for CASSLNLNTEAFF.

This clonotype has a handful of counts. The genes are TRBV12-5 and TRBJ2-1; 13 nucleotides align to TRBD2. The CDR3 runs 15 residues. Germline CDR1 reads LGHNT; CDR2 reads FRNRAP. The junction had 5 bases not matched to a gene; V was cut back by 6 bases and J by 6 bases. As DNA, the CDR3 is TGTGCTAGTGGCGCGGGACTAGCGGGAACCAATGAGCAGTTCTTC. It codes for CASGAGLAGTNEQFF. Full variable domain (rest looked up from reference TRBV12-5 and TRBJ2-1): DARVTQTPRHKVTEMGQEVTMRCQPILGHNTVFWYRQTMMQGLELLAYFRNRAPLDDSGMPKDRFSAEMPDATLATLKIQPSEPRDSAVYFCASGAGLAGTNEQFFGPGTRLTVL.

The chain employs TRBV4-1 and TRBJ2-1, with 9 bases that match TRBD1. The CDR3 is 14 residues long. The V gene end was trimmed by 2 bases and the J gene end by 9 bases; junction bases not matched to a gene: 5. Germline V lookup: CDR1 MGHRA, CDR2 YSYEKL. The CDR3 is CASSQPGTGSEQFF. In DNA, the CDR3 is TGCGCCAGCAGCCAACCCGGGACAGGGAGTGAGCAGTTCTTC.